These T cell receptor beta chains were read from a single sample in a study of post-analysis software for immune sequencing data. TCRdb used MiXCR to reprocess the PCR reads, holding one entry per CDR3 protein. The profile shows about 680,000 distinct CDR3 sequences, more than 50% of them singletons. Source material: blood. Receptors originate from a girl aged 2 to 9 with multiple sclerosis. Both conserved end residues are part of each CDR3. The D gene is left open where the match is weak. Not all rows give a size; the values are once, few, many and, for expanded clones, a class.

d_call	v_call	clone_size	j_call	cdr3_nt	cdr3_aa
NA	TRBV12-3/TRBV12-4	once	TRBJ2-3	TGTGCCAGCAGTTTAGACAGGGAAGGTACGCAGTATTTT	CASSLDREGTQYF
TRBD2	TRBV9	NA	TRBJ2-1	TGTGCCAGCAGCGTGGGCGGGGGGATAAATGAGCAGTTCTTC	CASSVGGGINEQFF
NA	TRBV12-3/TRBV12-4	NA	TRBJ2-3	TGTGCCAGCAGTACCACAGGGACAGATACGCAGTATTTT	CASSTTGTDTQYF
TRBD1	TRBV10-2	NA	TRBJ2-1	TGCGCCAGCAGTGTTGTGCCGGGACAGATCTACAATGAGCAGTTCTTC	CASSVVPGQIYNEQFF
TRBD1	TRBV30	NA	TRBJ2-3	TGTGCCTGGAGACAGGGACAGCCTTCCCGCACAGATACGCAGTATTTT	CAWRQGQPSRTDTQYF
NA	TRBV6-1	once	TRBJ2-1	TGTGCCAGCAGTGAAGTTGGGTTAATCTCCTACAATGAGCAGTTCTTC	CASSEVGLISYNEQFF
TRBD2	TRBV20-1	few	TRBJ2-1	TGCAGTGTAAGCCGGGCCCGCAGGGGACTAGCGTCAGCTTACAATGAGCAGTTCTTC	CSVSRARRGLASAYNEQFF
NA	TRBV6-5	NA	TRBJ2-2	TGTGCCAGCAGTTATCCAGGGAAAACCGGGGAGCTGTTTTTT	CASSYPGKTGELFF
TRBD2	TRBV4-2	NA	TRBJ2-7	TGTGCCAGCAGCCCTGCTAGCGGGCCCACCTACGAGCAGTACTTC	CASSPASGPTYEQYF
NA	TRBV6-5	few	TRBJ1-2	TGTGCCAGCAGTTACAGGGTGAACTATGGCTACACCTTC	CASSYRVNYGYTF
TRBD1	TRBV5-1	NA	TRBJ2-1	TGCGCCAGCAGCCTAGAGGGACAGGACAACAATGAGCAGTTCTTC	CASSLEGQDNNEQFF
TRBD1	TRBV7-2	NA	TRBJ1-2	TGTGCCAGCAGCTTATACCAGGGGGAAGGCTACACCTTC	CASSLYQGEGYTF
TRBD1	TRBV6-4	NA	TRBJ2-7	TGTGCCAGCAGTGAGAGACAGGGGACCTACGAGCAGTACTTC	CASSERQGTYEQYF
TRBD1	TRBV6-5	NA	TRBJ1-6	TGTGCCAGCAGTCAAGCGACAGGGGTTGGTTCACCCCTCCACTTT	CASSQATGVGSPLHF
NA	TRBV12-3/TRBV12-4	NA	TRBJ2-4	TGTGCCAGCAGTTTGGCCCCGGACATTCAGTACTTC	CASSLAPDIQYF
NA	TRBV29-1	NA	TRBJ2-2	TGCAGCGTGATTGGACACAACACCGGGGAGCTGTTTTTT	CSVIGHNTGELFF
NA	TRBV6-2/TRBV6-3	NA	TRBJ1-1	TGTGCCAGCAGTTACGATAGGCAGTGGCCCACTGAAGCTTTCTTT	CASSYDRQWPTEAFF
TRBD1	TRBV7-9	few	TRBJ2-3	TGTGCCAGCAGCTTAGGGGACAGGAGACCCACAGATACGCAGTATTTT	CASSLGDRRPTDTQYF
TRBD2	TRBV12-3/TRBV12-4	few	TRBJ2-1	TGTGCCAGCAGTTATGGGGGGGGACCCCACAATGAGCAGTTCTTC	CASSYGGGPHNEQFF
TRBD1	TRBV18	NA	TRBJ1-1	TGTGCCAGCTCACCTCAACTGAACAGGGGGGCTGAAGCTTTCTTT	CASSPQLNRGAEAFF
NA	TRBV12-3/TRBV12-4	NA	TRBJ2-1	TGTGCCAGCAGTTTGAGGCTAACCTCCTACAATGAGCAGTTCTTC	CASSLRLTSYNEQFF
TRBD2	TRBV5-5	NA	TRBJ2-1	TGTGCCAGCAGCTTGGGGCGGGAGTGGTACAATGAGCAGTTCTTC	CASSLGREWYNEQFF
TRBD2	TRBV6-2/TRBV6-3	NA	TRBJ2-1	TGTGCCAGCAGTTTTGGACTAGCGGGGCCCCGGAAAAGCTCCTACAATGAGCAGTTCTTC	CASSFGLAGPRKSSYNEQFF
NA	TRBV5-1	NA	TRBJ2-1	TGCGCCAGCAGCTTGGCCATGGGGAGCGGCAATGAGCAGTTCTTC	CASSLAMGSGNEQFF
NA	TRBV6-6	NA	TRBJ2-7	TGTGCCACCGAGGCAGGGAGTGGAACCGAGCAGTACTTC	CATEAGSGTEQYF
NA	TRBV7-9	NA	TRBJ2-7	TGTGCCAGCAGCAACCCTGATATAGAGCAGTACTTC	CASSNPDIEQYF
NA	TRBV27	NA	TRBJ1-5	TGTGCCAGCAGTTTGTGTAGTCAGGTATATAGCAATCAGCCCCAGCATTTT	CASSLCSQVYSNQPQHF
TRBD1	TRBV19	NA	TRBJ1-2	TGTGCCAGTAGTTTGGACAGGTTCGGCTACACCTTC	CASSLDRFGYTF
NA	TRBV25-1	NA	TRBJ2-7	TGTGCCAGCAGTGGTTTTGAGGAAAGGGGCGAGCAGTACTTC	CASSGFEERGEQYF
TRBD2	TRBV27	NA	TRBJ2-3	TGTGCCAGCAGTTTATCCGTTCCTAGCGGGGGGGCCTTAAATACGCAGTATTTT	CASSLSVPSGGALNTQYF
TRBD1	TRBV6-4	NA	TRBJ2-2	TGTGCCAGCAGAGGAGACAGGGTCACCGGGGAGCTGTTTTTT	CASRGDRVTGELFF
TRBD1	TRBV7-2	few	TRBJ1-2	TGTGCCAGCAGCTTAGATGGGGGACAGGTCTATGGCTACACCTTC	CASSLDGGQVYGYTF
TRBD1	TRBV7-2	NA	TRBJ1-2	TGTGCCAGCAGCTTACGAGGGGGCGGGGATGGCTACACCTTC	CASSLRGGGDGYTF
TRBD2	TRBV20-1	NA	TRBJ2-3	TGCAGTGCCGTACCGGGACTAACCACAGATACGCAGTATTTT	CSAVPGLTTDTQYF
NA	TRBV7-2	few	TRBJ2-7	TGTGCCAGCAGACCCTATGCCGACAGTGAGCAGTACTTC	CASRPYADSEQYF
NA	TRBV12-3/TRBV12-4	NA	TRBJ1-2	TGTGCCAGCAGTTTAGCGATCAGCGGCTACACCTTC	CASSLAISGYTF
TRBD2	TRBV7-8	NA	TRBJ2-7	TGTGCCAGCAGCCCGGGGACTAGCGGGGGTACCTACGAGCAGTACTTC	CASSPGTSGGTYEQYF
NA	TRBV25-1	NA	TRBJ2-4	TGTGCCAGCAGTGGCCCCGGAAGGAACATTCAGTACTTC	CASSGPGRNIQYF
NA	TRBV7-2	NA	TRBJ2-5	TGTGCCAGCAGCTTACCCTCTCGGGAGACCCAGTACTTC	CASSLPSRETQYF
TRBD2	TRBV20-1	NA	TRBJ2-1	TGCAGTGCTAGAGACCCGGGACTAGCGGCCGAGGCTTACAATGAGCAGTTCTTC	CSARDPGLAAEAYNEQFF